This passage covers 27 T cell receptor beta chains from one sample sequenced in a study of T cells in Graves' hyperthyroidism and ophthalmopathy. The source material, RNA transcripts, was used to amplify TCR beta CDR3 regions. First-round RT-PCR with HTBI primers amplified the TCR CDR3 region. TCRdb independently ran MiXCR on the multiplex PCR reads; one entry per CDR3 protein. The sample records 620,000 or so distinct CDR3 sequences, more than 14% being singletons. The sequenced material came from blood. The source is a woman between 45 and 65 years old with Graves' ophthalmopathy.

This clonotype was recorded at least ten times. The CDR3 coding sequence is TGTGCCATCAGTGAGCCCGACAGGGGAGTTCTGAACACTGAAGCTTTCTTT. Translated: CAISEPDRGVLNTEAFF. The chain joins TRBV10-3 to TRBJ1-1; 8 positions agree with TRBD1. Germline CDR1 and CDR2: ENHRY and SYGVKD. The CDR3 totals 17 residues. V lost 2 bases, J lost 0 bases, and 8 bases stayed unmatched.

This chain links TRBV4-3 with TRBJ1-4, with 7 bases aligning to TRBD1. Germline CDR1 and CDR2: LGHNA and YSLEER. There are 15 residues in the CDR3. V gave up 1 base and J gave up 8 bases; unmatched junction bases: 7. CDR3 bases: TGCGCCAGCAGCCAAGTTGGCAGGGGGAGGGAAAAACTGTTTTTT. It yields the protein CASSQVGRGREKLFF.

This clonotype has ten or more counts. The chain is built from TRBV11-2 and TRBJ1-1, with 7 positions matching TRBD1. The CDR3 totals 14 residues. The V gene end was trimmed by 0 bases and the J gene end by 10 bases; junction bases not matched to a gene: 8. Germline V gives CDR1 SGHAT, CDR2 FQNNGV. CDR3 loop: CASSLDWSGGRAFF. CDR3 nucleotide sequence: TGTGCCAGCAGCTTAGATTGGTCAGGGGGGAGAGCTTTCTTT.

This clonotype was observed at least ten times. This rearrangement joins TRBV11-1 to TRBJ2-1; no definite D call. Germline lookup yields CDR1 SGHAT and CDR2 FQDESV (reference sequence). V dropped 3 bases and J dropped 5 bases, with 14 bases sitting between them. CDR3 length: 15 residues. CDR3 DNA sequence: TGTGCCAGCAGCTTCCAGGCTGATCTTAACAATGAGCAGTTCTTC. Translating it yields CASSFQADLNNEQFF. The whole variable domain, filled in from reference TRBV11-1 and TRBJ2-1, reads EAEVAQSPRYKITEKSQAVAFWCDPISGHATLYWYRQILGQGPELLVQFQDESVVDDSQLPKDRFSAERLKGVDSTLKIQPAELGDSAMYLCASSFQADLNNEQFFGPGTRLTVL.

There are many counts of this clonotype. The rearrangement joins TRBV6-6 to TRBJ1-5, with TRBD1 as a possible D gene (5 bases). This CDR3 region has 14 residues. Germline V gives CDR1 MNHNY, CDR2 SVGAGI (reference sequence). Trimming stripped 2 bases from V and 6 bases from J, with 11 bases between. The CDR3 sequence is CASSYGQGAQPQHF. CDR3 bases: TGTGCCAGCAGTTACGGGCAGGGTGCTCAGCCCCAGCATTTT.

V and J are TRBV5-1 and TRBJ2-1, with D possibly being TRBD2 (5 bases). Per germline, CDR1 SGHRS and CDR2 YFSETQ. Trimming removed 3 bases from V and 5 bases from J, with 12 bases in between. This CDR3 region has 14 residues. This CDR3 is CASSWAGRDNEQFF. The CDR3 DNA is TGCGCCAGCAGCTGGGCTGGGCGGGACAATGAGCAGTTCTTC.

This clonotype occurred a few times. CDR3 nucleotides: TGTGCCAGCAGCTCTTGGACAGGGGGCTCTGAAAAACTGTTTTTT. Its protein product is CASSSWTGGSEKLFF. The J gene is TRBJ1-4, the V gene TRBV13, with 11 bases identical to TRBD1. The germline V gene has CDR1 PRHDT and CDR2 FYEKMQ (reference sequence). The CDR3 is made up of 15 amino acids. Trimming at V came to 4 bases and at J to 7 bases, leaving 5 bases not matched to a gene.

This clonotype was seen repeatedly, ten times or more. This chain uses TRBV9 with TRBJ1-1, with D unclear. The germline gives CDR1 SGDLS, CDR2 YYNGEE. The length of the CDR3 is 13 residues. V lost 0 bases and J 1 base, leaving 4 bases between the germline ends. The CDR3 region is CASSVVTNTEAFF. For the CDR3, the DNA is TGTGCCAGCAGCGTAGTAACGAACACTGAAGCTTTCTTT.

This clonotype was seen repeatedly, ten times or more. The gene calls are TRBV18 and TRBJ2-1; 11 nucleotides line up with TRBD2. V lost 6 bases to trimming and J lost 1 base; unmatched junction nucleotides: 8. The CDR3 totals 17 residues. Germline V gene data show CDR1 as KGHSH and CDR2 as LQKENI. The CDR3 region is CASSQLLAGASYNEQFF. CDR3 nucleotides: TGTGCCAGCTCGCAATTACTAGCGGGAGCATCCTACAATGAGCAGTTCTTC.

This clonotype was detected only a few times. The chain combines TRBV28 with TRBJ2-1; D gene ambiguous. The CDR3 sequence is 14 residues long. Germline CDR1 and CDR2: MDHEN and SYDVKM. With 4 bases removed from V and 9 bases from J, the gap between germline ends came to 16 bases. The CDR3 DNA is TGTGCCAGCAGTTCACCATACGAATTTGTTGAGCAGTTCTTC. Translation gives CASSSPYEFVEQFF.

The genes are TRBV24-1 and TRBJ1-4; TRBD1 aligns across 8 bases. Trimming removed 4 bases from V and 5 bases from J; junction bases left unmatched: 5. The CDR3 length is 15 residues. Germline values: CDR1 KGHDR, CDR2 SFDVKD. For the CDR3, the DNA is TGTGCCACCAGTGACGCAGGGGGCGTCAATGAAAAACTGTTTTTT. It is translated as CATSDAGGVNEKLFF.

The chain links TRBV7-8 to TRBJ2-5; D call uncertain. Deletions cut 5 bases from V and 5 bases from J, with 9 bases between. The germline gives CDR1 SGHVS, CDR2 FQNEAQ. This CDR3 is built from 12 residues. The CDR3 sequence is CASSGVRETQYF. CDR3 coding DNA: TGTGCCAGCAGCGGAGTACGGGAGACCCAGTACTTC.

The chain is built from TRBV27 and TRBJ2-1; TRBD2 matches at 7 bases. Germline V lookup: CDR1 MNHEY, CDR2 SMNVEV (reference sequence). This CDR3 spans 19 amino acids. Unmatched junction bases numbered 20, after V lost 5 bases and J lost 4 bases. CDR3 nucleotide sequence: TGTGCCAGCAGTACGAATACGAAACCCGGGACTACCAGATACAATGAGCAGTTCTTC. Its protein is CASSTNTKPGTTRYNEQFF.

This clonotype was seen more than once but under ten times. The chain has TRBV29-1 and TRBJ1-2, with a weak D call TRBD1 (5 bases). Germline-derived CDR1 and CDR2 are SQVTM and ANQGSEA. The CDR3 consists of 12 residues. Trimming took off 4 bases at V and 4 bases at J, with 10 bases between the two ends. CDR3 DNA: TGCAGCGTTGTCCCAGGGACCTATGGCTACACCTTC. Amino acids: CSVVPGTYGYTF. The full variable domain, rest sourced from reference TRBV29-1 and TRBJ1-2, is SAVISQKPSRDICQRGTSLTIQCQVDSQVTMMFWYRQQPGQSLTLIATANQGSEATYESGFVIDKFPISRPNLTFSTLTVSNMSPEDSSIYLCSVVPGTYGYTFGSGTRLTVV.

This clonotype was seen a handful of times. This chain connects TRBV6-1 to TRBJ2-3; D is undetermined. CDR3 length: 13 residues. The V and J ends lost 8 bases and 0 bases respectively, with 9 bases between them. CDR1 and CDR2 (germline): MNHNS, SASEGT. Here the CDR3 reads CASAATSTDTQYF. The CDR3 bases are TGTGCCAGCGCGGCAACTAGCACAGATACGCAGTATTTT.

The J gene is TRBJ2-1, the V gene TRBV20-1; 10 bases agree with TRBD2. The CDR3 totals 15 residues. The germline V gene encodes CDR1 DFQATT and CDR2 SNEGSKA (reference sequence). The V and J ends lost 0 bases and 8 bases, in that order; junction bases with no gene match: 7. The CDR3 DNA reads as TGCAGTGCTAGAGATCTTAGCGGGAGGAACTATGAGCAGTTCTTC. This encodes CSARDLSGRNYEQFF.

Details on this clonotype: A junction end diverges from the germline sequence, so it may reflect a read error. V usage is TRBV27 and J usage is TRBJ2-7; no reliable D call. Germline V gives CDR1 MNHEY, CDR2 SMNVEV (reference sequence). This CDR3 comprises 14 residues. CDR3: CASSLSGGSYERYF. The CDR3 nucleotides are TGTGCCAGCAGTTTATCGGGTGGTTCCTACGAGCGGTACTTC.

This clonotype was counted many times. The chain combines TRBV28 with TRBJ2-1; 12 bases agree with TRBD1. V lost 8 bases, J lost 11 bases, and 22 bases stayed unmatched. Germline CDR1 is MDHEN and CDR2 is SYDVKM. There are 18 residues in the CDR3. CDR3 bases: TGTGCCAGCGGACCCCCGGGACAGGGGGCTAGGAGGGGAAATAAGCAGTTCTTC. It codes for CASGPPGQGARRGNKQFF.

This clonotype was recorded a few times. This rearrangement joins TRBV7-9 to TRBJ1-5; unclear D gene. This CDR3 has 14 amino acids. Trimming removed 0 bases from V and 2 bases from J, with 5 bases in between. Germline V CDR1 and CDR2: SEHNR, FQNEAQ (reference sequence). The CDR3 region is CASSLADGNQPQHF. The CDR3 DNA reads as TGTGCCAGCAGCTTAGCTGATGGCAATCAGCCCCAGCATTTT.

Remarks on this clonotype: The junction departs from the called germline gene at one end, perhaps through a read error. The V call is TRBV29-1, the J call TRBJ2-1; D not certain. CDR1 and CDR2 from the germline V gene are SQVTM and ANQGSEA. This CDR3 has 14 amino acids. The CDR3 loop reads CSLDNGRSFGEQFF. The CDR3 region has the DNA TGCAGCCTTGATAACGGGCGGTCGTTTGGTGAGCAGTTCTTC.

This clonotype has ten or more counts. V and J are TRBV11-2 and TRBJ2-1; D may be TRBD1 or TRBD2 (5 bases each). The V gene lost 5 bases and the J gene lost 5 bases, with 22 bases spanning the gap. The CDR3 has 17 residues. The germline gives CDR1 SGHAT, CDR2 FQNNGV. CDR3 region: CASSPSLGPPWDNEQFF. CDR3 nucleotides: TGTGCCAGCAGCCCGTCATTGGGACCTCCGTGGGACAATGAGCAGTTCTTC.

This clonotype has ten or more counts. This chain connects TRBV5-1 to TRBJ2-7, with D possibly called TRBD1 or TRBD2 (5 bases each). V lost 7 bases, J lost 6 bases, and 17 bases lay in between. CDR1 and CDR2 (germline): SGHRS, YFSETQ. The CDR3 is 13 residues long. Here the CDR3 reads CASGSVTGSEQYF. In DNA form, the CDR3 reads TGCGCCAGCGGGAGCGTTACAGGTTCCGAGCAGTACTTC. The full variable domain, in which reference TRBV5-1 and TRBJ2-7 provide the parts outside the CDR3, is KAGVTQTPRYLIKTRGQQVTLSCSPISGHRSVSWYQQTPGQGLQFLFEYFSETQRNKGNFPGRFSGRQFSNSRSEMNVSTLELGDSALYLCASGSVTGSEQYFGPGTRLTVT.

This clonotype turned up a few times. The chain uses TRBV28 and TRBJ2-2, with D perhaps TRBD1 or TRBD2 (6 bases each). The CDR3 runs 18 residues. Trimming shortened V by 6 bases and J by 0 bases, and 20 bases separated the two germline ends. CDR1 is MDHEN and CDR2 is SYDVKM in the germline V gene. The CDR3 region is CASRAQGRLEPNTGELFF. DNA for the CDR3: TGTGCCAGCAGGGCCCAGGGGCGACTAGAACCGAACACCGGGGAGCTGTTTTTT.

This clonotype showed up many times. The gene calls are TRBV20-1 and TRBJ1-2; TRBD1 agrees at 7 bases. Trimming cost V 5 bases and J 2 bases; bases outside gene matches: 5. The germline gives CDR1 DFQATT, CDR2 SNEGSKA (reference sequence). The CDR3 sequence is 13 residues long. CDR3: CSALGTENYGYTF. In DNA form, the CDR3 reads TGCAGTGCTTTAGGGACAGAGAACTATGGCTACACCTTC.

The sample holds many counts of this clonotype. The chain employs TRBV24-1 and TRBJ2-3; 9 bases map to TRBD2. There are 15 residues in the CDR3. With V trimmed by 6 bases and J by 3 bases, 6 bases remained unmatched. Germline lookup yields CDR1 KGHDR and CDR2 SFDVKD. CDR3 amino acids: CATSNLAGTTDTQYF. The CDR3 DNA sequence: TGTGCCACCAGTAATCTAGCGGGAACGACAGATACGCAGTATTTT.

This clonotype was recorded at least ten times. CDR3 DNA sequence: TGTGCCAGCAGCTACTGGGGACTAGCGGAGACCCAGTACTTC. Translation gives CASSYWGLAETQYF. This chain links TRBV11-2 with TRBJ2-5, with 10 positions matching TRBD2. Germline CDR1 SGHAT, CDR2 FQNNGV. Germline trimming cut 4 bases from V and 5 bases from J; bases unmatched to any gene: 4. CDR3 length: 14 residues.

CDR3 region: CSETPSGTEAFF. CDR3 DNA sequence: TGCAGCGAGACACCGTCGGGTACTGAAGCTTTCTTT. The rearrangement links TRBV29-1 to TRBJ1-1; D not certain. From germline, CDR1 is SQVTM and CDR2 ANQGSEA. Trimming removed 7 bases at V and 5 bases at J, with 14 bases between. The CDR3 runs to 12 residues.